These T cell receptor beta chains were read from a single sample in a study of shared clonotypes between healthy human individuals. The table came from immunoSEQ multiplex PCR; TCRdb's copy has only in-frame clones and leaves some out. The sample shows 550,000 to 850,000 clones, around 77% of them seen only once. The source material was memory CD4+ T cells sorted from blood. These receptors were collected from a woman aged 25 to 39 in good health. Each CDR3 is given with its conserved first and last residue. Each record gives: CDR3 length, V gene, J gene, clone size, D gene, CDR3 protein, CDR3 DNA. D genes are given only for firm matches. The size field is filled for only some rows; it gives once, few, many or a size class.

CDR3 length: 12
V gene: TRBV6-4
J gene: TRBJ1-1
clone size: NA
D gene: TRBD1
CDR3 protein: CANIDRDTEAFF
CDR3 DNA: TGTGCCAACATCGACAGGGACACTGAAGCTTTCTTT

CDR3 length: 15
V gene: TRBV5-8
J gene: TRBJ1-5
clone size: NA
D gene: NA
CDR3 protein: CASSLGYGAGQPQHF
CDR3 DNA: TGTGCCAGCAGCTTGGGTTATGGGGCTGGACAGCCCCAGCATTTT

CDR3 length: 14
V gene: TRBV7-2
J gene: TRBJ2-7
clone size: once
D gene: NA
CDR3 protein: CASSLSSGRSEQYF
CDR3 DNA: TGTGCCAGCAGCTTAAGTTCAGGGCGGTCCGAGCAGTACTTC

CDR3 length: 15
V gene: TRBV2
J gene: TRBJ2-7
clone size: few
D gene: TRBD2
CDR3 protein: CASNPLAGEHYEQYF
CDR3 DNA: TGTGCCAGCAATCCGCTAGCGGGAGAACATTACGAGCAGTACTTC

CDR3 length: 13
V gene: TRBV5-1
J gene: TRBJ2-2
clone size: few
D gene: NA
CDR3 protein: CASSFGDTGELFF
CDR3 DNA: TGCGCCAGCAGCTTTGGGGACACCGGGGAGCTGTTTTTT

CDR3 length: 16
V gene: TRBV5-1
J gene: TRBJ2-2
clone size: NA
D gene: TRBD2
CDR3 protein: CASSALAGGVAGELFF
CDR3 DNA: TGCGCCAGCAGCGCCCTAGCGGGAGGGGTAGCCGGGGAGCTGTTTTTT

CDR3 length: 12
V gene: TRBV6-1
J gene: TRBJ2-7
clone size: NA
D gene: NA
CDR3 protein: CASSKDHIGQYF
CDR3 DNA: TGTGCCAGCAGTAAAGACCATATCGGGCAGTACTTC

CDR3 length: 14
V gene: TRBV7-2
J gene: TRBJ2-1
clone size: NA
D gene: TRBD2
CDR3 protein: CASSLAGGYNEQFF
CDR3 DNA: TGTGCCAGCAGCTTAGCCGGGGGGTACAATGAGCAGTTCTTC

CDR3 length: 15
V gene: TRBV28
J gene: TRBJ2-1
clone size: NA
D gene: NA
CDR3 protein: CASSTSGQNYNEQFF
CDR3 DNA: NA

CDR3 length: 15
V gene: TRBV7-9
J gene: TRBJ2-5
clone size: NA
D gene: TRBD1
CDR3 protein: CASSLGDRDQETQYF
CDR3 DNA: TGTGCCAGCAGCTTAGGGGACAGGGACCAAGAGACCCAGTACTTC